The 13 T cell receptor beta chains given below trace back to one sample, sequenced in a study of T cells in Graves' hyperthyroidism and ophthalmopathy. The source material, RNA transcripts, was used to amplify TCR beta CDR3 regions. Researchers ran a first-round RT-PCR on the TCR CDR3 using the HTBI primer set. TCRdb fed the multiplex PCR reads into MiXCR, producing one record per CDR3 protein. This table has 300,000 to 450,000 distinct CDR3 sequences, less than 20% appearing once. Source material: blood. The receptors shown here come from a man aged 18 to 29 with Graves' ophthalmopathy.

The chain recombines TRBV4-2 with TRBJ1-2; D gene uncertain. Germline V lookup: CDR1 LGHNA, CDR2 YNFKEQ. V lost 4 bases and J lost 8, with 14 bases in between. The CDR3 is made up of 13 amino acids. DNA for the CDR3: TGTGCCAGCAGCCCCCCCGGGTACGGGGGCTACACCTTC. This codes for CASSPPGYGGYTF.

In this sample, this clonotype turned up many times. The chain joins TRBV11-1 to TRBJ1-1, with D possibly TRBD1 on 5 matching bases. Trimming removed 7 bases at V and 9 bases at J, with 15 bases between. The V gene's germline CDR1 is SGHAT and CDR2 FQDESV (reference sequence). The CDR3 is made up of 12 amino acids. The CDR3 sequence is CASTNYGGKAFF. CDR3 sequence (DNA): TGTGCCAGCACTAACTATGGGGGGAAAGCTTTCTTT.

This clonotype was seen repeatedly, ten times or more. The V and J genes are TRBV7-9 and TRBJ2-3, with 7 bases matching TRBD2. The CDR3 is 16 amino acids. CDR1 is SEHNR, CDR2 FQNEAQ, per germline (reference sequence). The ends lost 5 bases at V and 4 bases at J; junction bases unmatched: 12. The CDR3 sequence: CASSPPVGGESDTQYF. DNA of the CDR3: TGTGCCAGCAGCCCCCCCGTGGGGGGGGAATCAGATACGCAGTATTTT.

With respect to this clonotype: A much more abundant neighbour one base away suggests this may be a read error. The chain couples TRBV12-3 or TRBV12-4 to TRBJ1-4, with no clear D. There are 14 residues in the CDR3. The CDR3 DNA reads as TGTACCAGCAGTTTTCGGGCCTATAATGAAAAACTGTTTTTT. Its translation is CTSSFRAYNEKLFF.

This clonotype was seen only once. V gene TRBV18 combines with J gene TRBJ1-1; D gene ambiguous. Germline assignment: CDR1 KGHSH and CDR2 LQKENI. This CDR3 spans 15 amino acids. V was trimmed by 6 bases and J by 0 bases, leaving 14 bases between them. Written as DNA, the CDR3 is TGTGCCAGCTCGGTTGAGGCAGTCCTGAACACTGAAGCTTTCTTT. Amino acids: CASSVEAVLNTEAFF. The full variable domain, completed using reference TRBV18 and TRBJ1-1, is NAGVMQNPRHLVRRRGQEARLRCSPMKGHSHVYWYRQLPEEGLKFMVYLQKENIIDESGMPKERFSAEFPKEGPSILRIQQVVRGDSAAYFCASSVEAVLNTEAFFGQGTRLTVV.

This clonotype occurred a few times. This chain joins TRBV6-1 and TRBJ2-1, with D maybe TRBD2 (5 bases). V lost 7 bases and J 4 bases, leaving 14 bases between the germline ends. CDR3 length: 14 amino acids. CDR1 and CDR2 from the germline V gene are MNHNS and SASEGT. CDR3 in DNA: TGTGCCAGCACAAGGCCAGCGGCATACAATGAGCAGTTCTTC. Translated: CASTRPAAYNEQFF.

This clonotype was counted many times. The V gene is TRBV18, the J gene TRBJ1-3; 8 bases fit TRBD1. The CDR3 length is 15 residues. With 6 bases clipped from V and 0 bases from J, the junction kept 4 bases outside the gene matches. Germline V gives CDR1 KGHSH, CDR2 LQKENI. The CDR3 DNA sequence: TGTGCCAGCTCTCGGGGGACAGGCTCTGGAAACACCATATATTTT. This translates into CASSRGTGSGNTIYF. Drawing the rest from reference TRBV18 and TRBJ1-3, the complete variable domain is NAGVMQNPRHLVRRRGQEARLRCSPMKGHSHVYWYRQLPEEGLKFMVYLQKENIIDESGMPKERFSAEFPKEGPSILRIQQVVRGDSAAYFCASSRGTGSGNTIYFGEGSWLTVV.

This clonotype was detected many times. This sequence joins TRBV18 and TRBJ1-4, with 7 nucleotides matching TRBD1. Looked up from germline, CDR1 is KGHSH and CDR2 is LQKENI. V shed 3 bases, J shed 8 bases, and the junction held 9 bases outside the gene matches. The CDR3 is made up of 15 amino acids. The CDR3 here is CASSPNTGVDEKLFF. The CDR3 DNA sequence: TGTGCCAGCTCACCGAACACAGGGGTGGACGAAAAACTGTTTTTT.

The gene calls are TRBV12-3 or TRBV12-4 and TRBJ2-7; 7 positions match TRBD2. CDR3 length equals 14 residues. After removal of 6 bases from V and 4 bases from J, the junction contained 9 bases not matched to a gene. The CDR3 DNA sequence: TGTGCCAGCAGCCCCGGGGGGTCGGGTTACGAGCAGTACTTC. Its protein product is CASSPGGSGYEQYF.

This clonotype was observed once. V and J are TRBV5-6 and TRBJ2-5; 7 nucleotides match TRBD2. This CDR3 contains 17 residues. From germline, CDR1 is SGHDT and CDR2 YYEEEE. Trimming removed 4 bases from V and 1 base from J; junction bases left unmatched: 13. CDR3 nucleotides: TGTGCCAGCAGCCTGAGGGTAGCGGGTCTATTCCAAGAGACCCAGTACTTC. This translates into CASSLRVAGLFQETQYF. Based on the CDR3 plus reference TRBV5-6 and TRBJ2-5, the full variable domain is DAGVTQSPTHLIKTRGQQVTLRCSPKSGHDTVSWYQQALGQGPQFIFQYYEEEERQRGNFPDRFSGHQFPNYSSELNVNALLLGDSALYLCASSLRVAGLFQETQYFGPGTRLLVL.

The genes are TRBV3-1 and TRBJ2-7; possibly TRBD2 for D (7 bases). CDR3 length: 19 amino acids. V was cut by 0 bases and J by 0 bases, with 21 bases left in between. Germline V gene lookup returns CDR1 LGHDT and CDR2 YNNKEL (reference sequence). CDR3 region: CASSQDIRGGALSSYEQYF. DNA for the CDR3: TGTGCCAGCAGCCAAGATATTAGGGGGGGGGCCCTGAGCTCCTACGAGCAGTACTTC.

Details on this clonotype: The junction departs from germline at one end; a sequencing error may be responsible. This rearrangement joins TRBV6-1 to TRBJ1-2, with TRBD1 matching over 8 bases. This CDR3 spans 12 amino acids. Germline lookup yields CDR1 MNHNS and CDR2 SASEGT. The CDR3 loop reads CANSEGTGGYTF. In nucleotides, the CDR3 is TGTGCCAACAGTGAAGGGACAGGTGGCTACACCTTC.

This clonotype was recorded at least ten times. The chain couples TRBV3-1 to TRBJ2-1; 8 bases align to TRBD2. V shed 0 bases and J 4 bases; nucleotides not matched to a gene: 2. From germline, CDR1 is LGHDT and CDR2 YNNKEL (reference sequence). The CDR3 covers 15 residues. The CDR3 DNA reads TGTGCCAGCAGCCAAGATCCTAGCGGGTACAATGAGCAGTTCTTC. Its translation: CASSQDPSGYNEQFF.